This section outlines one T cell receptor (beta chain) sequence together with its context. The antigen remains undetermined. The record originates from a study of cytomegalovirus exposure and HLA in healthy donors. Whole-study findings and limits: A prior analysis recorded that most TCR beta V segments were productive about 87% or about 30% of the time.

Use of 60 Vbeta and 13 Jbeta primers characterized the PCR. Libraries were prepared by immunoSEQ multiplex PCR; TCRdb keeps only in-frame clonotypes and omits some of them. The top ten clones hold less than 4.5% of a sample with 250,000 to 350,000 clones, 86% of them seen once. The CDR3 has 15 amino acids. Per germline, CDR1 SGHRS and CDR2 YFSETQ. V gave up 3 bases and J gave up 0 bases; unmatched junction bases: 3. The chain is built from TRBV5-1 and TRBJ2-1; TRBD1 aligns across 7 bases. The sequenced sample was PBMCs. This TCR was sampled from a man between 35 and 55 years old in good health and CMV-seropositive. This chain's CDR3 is CASSSTGSSYNEQFF. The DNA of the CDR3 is TGCGCCAGCAGCTCGACAGGGAGCTCCTACAATGAGCAGTTCTTC.